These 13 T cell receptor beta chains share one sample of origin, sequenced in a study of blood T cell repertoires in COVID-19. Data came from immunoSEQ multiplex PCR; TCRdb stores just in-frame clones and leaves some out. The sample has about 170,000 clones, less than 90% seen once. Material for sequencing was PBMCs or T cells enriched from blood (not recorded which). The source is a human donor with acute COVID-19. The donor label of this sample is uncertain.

CDR3 coding DNA: TGCGCCAGCAGCCAAGTAGTTAGCACCGGGGAGCTGTTTTTT. It encodes CASSQVVSTGELFF. The chain employs TRBV4-1 and TRBJ2-2; D ambiguous. This CDR3 is built from 14 residues. Per the germline V gene, CDR1 is MGHRA and CDR2 is YSYEKL. V was pared by 1 base and J by 4 bases, with 7 bases between.

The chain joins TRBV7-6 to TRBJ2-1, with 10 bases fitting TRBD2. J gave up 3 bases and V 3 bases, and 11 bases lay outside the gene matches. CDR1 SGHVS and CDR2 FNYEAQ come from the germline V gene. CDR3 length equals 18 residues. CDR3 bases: TGTGCCAGCAGCTTGTACACCCCGGGGACTAGCGACTACAATGAGCAGTTCTTC. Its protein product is CASSLYTPGTSDYNEQFF.

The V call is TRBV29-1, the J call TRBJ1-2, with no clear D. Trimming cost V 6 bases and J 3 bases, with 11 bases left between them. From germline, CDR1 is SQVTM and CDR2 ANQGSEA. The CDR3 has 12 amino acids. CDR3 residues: CSVREGDYGYTF. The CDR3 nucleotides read TGCAGCGTACGGGAGGGCGACTATGGCTACACCTTC.

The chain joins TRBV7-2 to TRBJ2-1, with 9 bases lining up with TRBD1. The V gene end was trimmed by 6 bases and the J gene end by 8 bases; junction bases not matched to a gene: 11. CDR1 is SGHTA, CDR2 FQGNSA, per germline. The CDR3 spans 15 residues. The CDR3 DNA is TGTGCCAGCAGGGACCGGGACAGGGCTTCGCATGAGCAGTTCTTC. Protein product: CASRDRDRASHEQFF.

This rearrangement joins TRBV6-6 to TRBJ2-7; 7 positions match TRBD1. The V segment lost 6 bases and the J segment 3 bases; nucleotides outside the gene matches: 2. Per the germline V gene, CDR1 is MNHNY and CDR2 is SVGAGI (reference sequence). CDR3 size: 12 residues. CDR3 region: CASRTGLYEQYF. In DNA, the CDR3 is TGTGCCAGCAGGACAGGGCTCTACGAGCAGTACTTC.

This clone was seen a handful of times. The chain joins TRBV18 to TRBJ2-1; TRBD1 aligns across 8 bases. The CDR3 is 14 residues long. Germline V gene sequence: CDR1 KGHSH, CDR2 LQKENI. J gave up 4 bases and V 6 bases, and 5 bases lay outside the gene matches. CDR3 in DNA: TGTGCCAGCTCTCGGGACAGGCTTTACAATGAGCAGTTCTTC. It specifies CASSRDRLYNEQFF.

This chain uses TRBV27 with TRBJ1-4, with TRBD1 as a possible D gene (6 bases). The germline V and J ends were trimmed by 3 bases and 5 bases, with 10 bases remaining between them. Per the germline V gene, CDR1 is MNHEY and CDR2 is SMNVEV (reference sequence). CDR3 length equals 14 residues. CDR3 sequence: CASSFRGGNEKLFF. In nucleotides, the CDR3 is TGTGCCAGCAGTTTTAGGGGGGGAAATGAAAAACTGTTTTTT.

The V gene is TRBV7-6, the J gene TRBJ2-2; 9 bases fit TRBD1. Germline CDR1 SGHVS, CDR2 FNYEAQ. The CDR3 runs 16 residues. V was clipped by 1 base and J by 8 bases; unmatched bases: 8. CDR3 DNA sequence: TGTGCCAGCAGCTTAGACAGGGGGCGATTGTCTGGGGAGCTGTTTTTT. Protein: CASSLDRGRLSGELFF. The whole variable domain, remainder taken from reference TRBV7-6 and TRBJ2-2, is GAGVSQSPRYKVTKRGQDVALRCDPISGHVSLYWYRQALGQGPEFLTYFNYEAQQDKSGLPNDRFSAERPEGSISTLTIQRTEQRDSAMYRCASSLDRGRLSGELFFGEGSRLTVL.

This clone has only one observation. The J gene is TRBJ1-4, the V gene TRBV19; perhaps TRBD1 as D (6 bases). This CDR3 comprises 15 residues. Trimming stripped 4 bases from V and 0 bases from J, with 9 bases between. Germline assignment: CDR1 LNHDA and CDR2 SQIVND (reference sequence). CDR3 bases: TGTGCCAGTAGTACGGGACATGCAACTAATGAAAAACTGTTTTTT. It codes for CASSTGHATNEKLFF.

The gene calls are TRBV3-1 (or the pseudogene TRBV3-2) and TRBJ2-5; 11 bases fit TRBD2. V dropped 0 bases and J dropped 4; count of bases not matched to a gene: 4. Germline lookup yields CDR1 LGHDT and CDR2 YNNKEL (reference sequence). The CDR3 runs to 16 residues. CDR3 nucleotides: TGTGCCAGCAGCCAAGACACTAGCGGGGGACGAGAGACCCAGTACTTC. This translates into CASSQDTSGGRETQYF.

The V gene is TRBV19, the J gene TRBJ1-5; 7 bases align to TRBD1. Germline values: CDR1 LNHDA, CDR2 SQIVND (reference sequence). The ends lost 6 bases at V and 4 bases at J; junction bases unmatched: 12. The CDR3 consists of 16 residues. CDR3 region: CASRDVDRVRNQPQHF. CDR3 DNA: TGTGCCAGTAGGGATGTCGACAGGGTAAGAAATCAGCCCCAGCATTTT. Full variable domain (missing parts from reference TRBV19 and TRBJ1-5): DGGITQSPKYLFRKEGQNVTLSCEQNLNHDAMYWYRQDPGQGLRLIYYSQIVNDFQKGDIAEGYSVSREKKESFPLTVTSAQKNPTAFYLCASRDVDRVRNQPQHFGDGTRLSIL.

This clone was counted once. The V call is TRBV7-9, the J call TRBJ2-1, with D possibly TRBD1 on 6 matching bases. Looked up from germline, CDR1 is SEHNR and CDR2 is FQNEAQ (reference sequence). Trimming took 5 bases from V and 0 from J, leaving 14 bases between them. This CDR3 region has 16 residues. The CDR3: CASSPITGSSYNEQFF. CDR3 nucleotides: TGTGCCAGCAGCCCGATAACAGGGAGCTCCTACAATGAGCAGTTCTTC. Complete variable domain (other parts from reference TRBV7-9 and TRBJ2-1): DTGVSQNPRHKITKRGQNVTFRCDPISEHNRLYWYRQTLGQGPEFLTYFQNEAQLEKSRLLSDRFSAERPKGSFSTLEIQRTEQGDSAMYLCASSPITGSSYNEQFFGPGTRLTVL.

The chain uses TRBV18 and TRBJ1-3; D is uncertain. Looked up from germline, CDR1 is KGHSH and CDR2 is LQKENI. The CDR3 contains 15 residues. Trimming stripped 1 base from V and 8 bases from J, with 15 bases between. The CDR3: CASSPRGRGEDTIYF. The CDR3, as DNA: TGTGCCAGCTCACCACGAGGACGCGGGGAGGACACCATATATTTT.